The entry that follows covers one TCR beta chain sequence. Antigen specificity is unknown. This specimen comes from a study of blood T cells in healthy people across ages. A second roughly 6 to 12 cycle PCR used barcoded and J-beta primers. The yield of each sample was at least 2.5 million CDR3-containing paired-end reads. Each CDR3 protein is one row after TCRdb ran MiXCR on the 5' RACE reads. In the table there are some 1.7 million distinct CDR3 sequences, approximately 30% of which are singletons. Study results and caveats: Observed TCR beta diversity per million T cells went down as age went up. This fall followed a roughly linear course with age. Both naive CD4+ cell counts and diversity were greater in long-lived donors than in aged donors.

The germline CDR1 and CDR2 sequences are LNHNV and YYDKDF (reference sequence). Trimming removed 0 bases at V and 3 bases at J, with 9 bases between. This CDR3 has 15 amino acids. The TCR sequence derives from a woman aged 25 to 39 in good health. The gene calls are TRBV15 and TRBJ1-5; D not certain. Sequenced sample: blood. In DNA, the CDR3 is TGTGCCACCAGCAGAGATCCCAGTTTCAATCAGCCCCAGCATTTT. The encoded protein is CATSRDPSFNQPQHF.